This TCR beta chain was recovered during a study of cytomegalovirus exposure and HLA in healthy donors. Germline CDR1 reads ENHRY; CDR2 reads SYGVKD. The length of the CDR3 is 16 residues. V was shortened by 3 bases and J by 0 bases, with 15 bases between the two germline ends. Both 60 Vbeta primers and 13 Jbeta primers went into the PCR. Data came from immunoSEQ multiplex PCR; TCRdb stores just in-frame clones and leaves some out. The sample yields 99,000 or so clones, approximately 80% seen once. The origin of this receptor is a male donor in good health and CMV-seronegative. The chain employs TRBV10-3 and TRBJ2-7, with a possible D match to TRBD1 (6 bases). Material: PBMCs. CDR3 nucleotide sequence: TGTGCCATCAGTGAAGCCGACAGGATGAGCTCCTACGAGCAGTACTTC. Amino acid sequence: CAISEADRMSSYEQYF.